The 8 T cell receptor beta chains reported below all come from one sample, sequenced in a study of T-cell reconstitution after alpha-beta-depleted transplantation in children. It was with unique molecular identifiers that the TCRbeta library was prepared. TCRdb reprocessed the PCR reads via MiXCR and lists one record per CDR3 protein. This sample has about 460,000 distinct CDR3 sequences; around an eighth occur once, and the top ten carry about 5%. The specimen comprised PBMCs from the stem cell graft donor, sampled from the stem cell graft. Source of these receptors: a human donor who donated a stem cell graft to a child with combined immunodeficiency.

This clonotype was seen only a few times. The chain recombines TRBV7-8 with TRBJ2-1; TRBD2 agrees at 9 bases. The germline V gene has CDR1 SGHVS and CDR2 FQNEAQ. V was clipped by 4 bases and J by 2 bases; unmatched bases: 15. This CDR3 has 19 residues. The CDR3 DNA follows: TGTGCCAGCAGCTCCTGGACTAGCGACATGACTAAGCCCTACAATGAGCAGTTCTTC. It yields the protein CASSSWTSDMTKPYNEQFF.

The rearrangement uses TRBV10-3 and TRBJ1-2, with 7 bases aligning to TRBD1. The germline V gene has CDR1 ENHRY and CDR2 SYGVKD. The trim removed 1 base at V and 3 bases at J, leaving 2 bases unmatched. CDR3 length: 14 amino acids. The CDR3 coding sequence is TGTGCCATCAGTGAGTTCGGGACAGACTATGGCTACACCTTC. It codes for CAISEFGTDYGYTF.

This clonotype showed up just a few times. This chain joins TRBV25-1 and TRBJ1-6; D possibly corresponds to TRBD1 (6 bases). V was pared by 5 bases and J by 13 bases, with 24 bases between. The CDR3 runs 16 residues. The germline V gene encodes CDR1 MGHDK and CDR2 SYGVNS. The CDR3 DNA sequence: TGTGCCAGCAGTCAATCCCTGGACAGCCGGGGGGGGCCCCTCCACTTT. It encodes CASSQSLDSRGGPLHF.

The CDR3 DNA reads TGTGCCAGTAGTCAACTAGCGGGAGGGGGTGTTGAGCAGTTCTTC. This encodes CASSQLAGGGVEQFF. This sequence joins TRBV19 and TRBJ2-1, with 13 positions matching TRBD2. J gave up 9 bases and V 5 bases, and 7 bases lay outside the gene matches. CDR3 length: 15 residues. Germline-derived CDR1 and CDR2 are LNHDA and SQIVND (reference sequence).

The V call is TRBV7-9, the J call TRBJ2-7, with D perhaps matching TRBD2 (5 bases). The CDR3 is 13 amino acids. Trimming shortened V by 4 bases and J by 7 bases, and 14 bases separated the two germline ends. Germline CDR1 SEHNR, CDR2 FQNEAQ (reference sequence). The CDR3: CASSYTRSREQYF. The CDR3, as DNA: TGTGCCAGCAGCTACACTAGATCTAGGGAGCAGTACTTC. The variable domain in full, with the rest retrieved from reference TRBV7-9 and TRBJ2-7, is DTGVSQNPRHKITKRGQNVTFRCDPISEHNRLYWYRQTLGQGPEFLTYFQNEAQLEKSRLLSDRFSAERPKGSFSTLEIQRTEQGDSAMYLCASSYTRSREQYFGPGTRLTVT.

This rearrangement joins TRBV6-5 to TRBJ1-6; D remains unclear. With 2 bases removed from V and 9 bases from J, the gap between germline ends came to 14 bases. The CDR3 has 15 amino acids. Germline V gene data show CDR1 as MNHEY and CDR2 as SVGAGI. In DNA, the CDR3 is TGTGCCAGCAGTTACAAGGGAAGGGATGGTTCACCCCTCCACTTT. It is translated as CASSYKGRDGSPLHF.

V is TRBV6-5 and J is TRBJ1-1; 8 bases align to TRBD1. CDR1 MNHEY and CDR2 SVGAGI come from the germline V gene. This CDR3 spans 15 amino acids. With V trimmed by 0 bases and J by 2 bases, 2 bases remained unmatched. The CDR3 DNA sequence: TGTGCCAGCAGTTACTCCGCAGGGGGCAACACTGAAGCTTTCTTT. Translation: CASSYSAGGNTEAFF.

This clonotype was counted a few times. This chain connects TRBV25-1 to TRBJ2-3; 10 bases fit TRBD1. Trimming at V came to 5 bases and at J to 4 bases, leaving 6 bases not matched to a gene. The CDR3 totals 15 residues. The germline CDR1 and CDR2 sequences are MGHDK and SYGVNS. This chain's CDR3 is CASSHGTGEADTQYF. DNA of the CDR3: TGTGCCAGCAGTCATGGGACAGGGGAGGCAGATACGCAGTATTTT. The whole variable domain, filled in from reference TRBV25-1 and TRBJ2-3, reads EADIYQTPRYLVIGTGKKITLECSQTMGHDKMYWYQQDPGMELHLIHYSYGVNSTEKGDLSSESTVSRIRTEHFPLTLESARPSHTSQYLCASSHGTGEADTQYFGPGTRLTVL.